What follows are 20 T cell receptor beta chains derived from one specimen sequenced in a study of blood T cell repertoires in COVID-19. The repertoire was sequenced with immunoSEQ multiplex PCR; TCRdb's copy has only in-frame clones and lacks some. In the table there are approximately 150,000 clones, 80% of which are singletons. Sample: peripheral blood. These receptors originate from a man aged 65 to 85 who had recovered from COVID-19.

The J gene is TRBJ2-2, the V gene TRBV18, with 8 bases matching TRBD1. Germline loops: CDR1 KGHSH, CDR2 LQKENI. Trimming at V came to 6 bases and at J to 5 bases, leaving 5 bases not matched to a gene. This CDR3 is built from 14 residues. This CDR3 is CASSPRTGTGELFF. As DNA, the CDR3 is TGTGCCAGCTCCCCCCGGACAGGGACCGGGGAGCTGTTTTTT.

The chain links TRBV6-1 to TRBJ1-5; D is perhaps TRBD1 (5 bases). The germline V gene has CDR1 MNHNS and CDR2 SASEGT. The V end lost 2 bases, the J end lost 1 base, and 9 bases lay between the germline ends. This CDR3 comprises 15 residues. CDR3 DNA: TGTGCCAGCAGTGAACAGGGTATGAGCAATCAGCCCCAGCATTTT. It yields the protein CASSEQGMSNQPQHF.

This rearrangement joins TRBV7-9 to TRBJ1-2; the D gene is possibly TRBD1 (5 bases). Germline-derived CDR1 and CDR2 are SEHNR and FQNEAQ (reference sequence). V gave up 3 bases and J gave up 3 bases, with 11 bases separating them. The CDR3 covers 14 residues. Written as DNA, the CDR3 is TGTGCCAGCAGCTTTGGGGGGTTAGACTATGGCTACACCTTC. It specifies CASSFGGLDYGYTF.

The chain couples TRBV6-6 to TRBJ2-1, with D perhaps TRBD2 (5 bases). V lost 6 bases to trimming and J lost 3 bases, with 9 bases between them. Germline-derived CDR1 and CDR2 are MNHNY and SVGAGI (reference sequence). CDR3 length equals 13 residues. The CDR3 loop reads CASSPRGYNEQFF. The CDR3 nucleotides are TGTGCCAGCAGCCCACGGGGCTACAATGAGCAGTTCTTC.

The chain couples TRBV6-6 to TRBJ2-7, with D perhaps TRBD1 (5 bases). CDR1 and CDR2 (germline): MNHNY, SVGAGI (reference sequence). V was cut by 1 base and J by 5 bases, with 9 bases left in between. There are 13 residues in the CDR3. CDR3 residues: CASSYLGVNEQYF. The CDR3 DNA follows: TGTGCCAGCAGTTACTTAGGGGTGAACGAGCAGTACTTC.

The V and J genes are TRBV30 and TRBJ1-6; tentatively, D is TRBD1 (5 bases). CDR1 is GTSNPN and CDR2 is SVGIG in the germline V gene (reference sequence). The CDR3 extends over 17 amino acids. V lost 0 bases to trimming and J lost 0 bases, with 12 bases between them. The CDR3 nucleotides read TGTGCCTGGAGTGTAAGGGGCCGTAGCTCCTATAATTCACCCCTCCACTTT. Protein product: CAWSVRGRSSYNSPLHF.

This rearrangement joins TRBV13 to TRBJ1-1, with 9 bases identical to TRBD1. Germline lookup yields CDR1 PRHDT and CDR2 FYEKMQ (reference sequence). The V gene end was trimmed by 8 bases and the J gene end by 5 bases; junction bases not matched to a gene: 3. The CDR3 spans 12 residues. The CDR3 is CASAGTGTEAFF. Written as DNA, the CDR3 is TGTGCCAGCGCCGGGACAGGGACTGAAGCTTTCTTT.

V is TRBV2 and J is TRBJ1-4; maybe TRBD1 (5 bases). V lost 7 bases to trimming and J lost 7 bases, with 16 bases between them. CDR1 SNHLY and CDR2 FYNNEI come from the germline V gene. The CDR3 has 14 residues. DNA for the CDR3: TGTGCCAGCAAGGAAGGGGTTGTGGGTGAAAAACTGTTTTTT. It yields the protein CASKEGVVGEKLFF.

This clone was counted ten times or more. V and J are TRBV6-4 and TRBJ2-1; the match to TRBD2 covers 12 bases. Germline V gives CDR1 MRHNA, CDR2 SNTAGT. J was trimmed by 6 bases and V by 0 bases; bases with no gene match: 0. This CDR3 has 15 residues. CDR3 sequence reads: CASSDSTSGSNEQFF. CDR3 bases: TGTGCCAGCAGTGACTCGACTAGCGGGAGCAATGAGCAGTTCTTC.

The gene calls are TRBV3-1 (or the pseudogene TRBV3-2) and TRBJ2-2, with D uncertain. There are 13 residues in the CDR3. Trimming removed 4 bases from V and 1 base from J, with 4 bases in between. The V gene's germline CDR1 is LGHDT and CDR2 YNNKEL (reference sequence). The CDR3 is CASSPQNTGELFF. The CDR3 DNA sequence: TGTGCCAGCAGCCCACAGAACACCGGGGAGCTGTTTTTT.

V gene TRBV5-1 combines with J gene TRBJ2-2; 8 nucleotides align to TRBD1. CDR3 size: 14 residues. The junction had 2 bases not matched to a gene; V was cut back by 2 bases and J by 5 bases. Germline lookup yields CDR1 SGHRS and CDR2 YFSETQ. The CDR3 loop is CASSFGQGTGELFF. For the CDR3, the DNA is TGCGCCAGCAGCTTCGGACAGGGAACCGGGGAGCTGTTTTTT. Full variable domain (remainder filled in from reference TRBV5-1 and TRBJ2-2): KAGVTQTPRYLIKTRGQQVTLSCSPISGHRSVSWYQQTPGQGLQFLFEYFSETQRNKGNFPGRFSGRQFSNSRSEMNVSTLELGDSALYLCASSFGQGTGELFFGEGSRLTVL.

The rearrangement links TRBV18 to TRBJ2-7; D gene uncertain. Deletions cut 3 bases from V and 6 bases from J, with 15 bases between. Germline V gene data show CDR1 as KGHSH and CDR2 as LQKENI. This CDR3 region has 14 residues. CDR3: CASSPSSNRREQYF. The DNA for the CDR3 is TGTGCCAGCTCACCGTCCAGTAACCGTCGCGAGCAGTACTTC. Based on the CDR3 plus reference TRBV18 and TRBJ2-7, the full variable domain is NAGVMQNPRHLVRRRGQEARLRCSPMKGHSHVYWYRQLPEEGLKFMVYLQKENIIDESGMPKERFSAEFPKEGPSILRIQQVVRGDSAAYFCASSPSSNRREQYFGPGTRLTVT.

The CDR3 DNA follows: TGTGCCAGCAGCCACGAAGGGGCAGGGGCGTCCTACGAGCAGTACTTC. It is translated as CASSHEGAGASYEQYF. This chain uses TRBV4-2 with TRBJ2-7; D might be TRBD1 (6 bases). V was trimmed by 3 bases and J by 1 base, leaving 16 bases between them. Germline V gives CDR1 LGHNA, CDR2 YNFKEQ. The CDR3 extends over 16 amino acids.

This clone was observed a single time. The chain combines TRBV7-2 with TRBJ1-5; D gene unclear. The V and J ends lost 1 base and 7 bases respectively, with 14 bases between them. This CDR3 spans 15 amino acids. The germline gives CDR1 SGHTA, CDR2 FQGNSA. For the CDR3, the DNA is TGTGCCAGCAGCTTAGGTGGGGAGGCGTGGCAGCCCCAGCATTTT. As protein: CASSLGGEAWQPQHF.

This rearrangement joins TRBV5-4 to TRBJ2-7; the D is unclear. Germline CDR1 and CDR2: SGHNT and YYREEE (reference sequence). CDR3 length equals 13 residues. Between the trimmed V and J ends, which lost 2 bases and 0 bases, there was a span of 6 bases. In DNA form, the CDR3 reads TGTGCCAGCAGCTTTAGTGACTCCTACGAGCAGTACTTC. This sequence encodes CASSFSDSYEQYF.

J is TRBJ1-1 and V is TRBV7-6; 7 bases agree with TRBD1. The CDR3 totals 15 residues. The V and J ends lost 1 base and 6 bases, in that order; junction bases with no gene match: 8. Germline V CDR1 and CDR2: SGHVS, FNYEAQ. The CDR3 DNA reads TGTGCCAGCAGCTTAGTAGAGGGGGCGCGGTCTGAAGCTTTCTTT. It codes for CASSLVEGARSEAFF. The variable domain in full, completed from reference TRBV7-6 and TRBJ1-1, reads GAGVSQSPRYKVTKRGQDVALRCDPISGHVSLYWYRQALGQGPEFLTYFNYEAQQDKSGLPNDRFSAERPEGSISTLTIQRTEQRDSAMYRCASSLVEGARSEAFFGQGTRLTVV.

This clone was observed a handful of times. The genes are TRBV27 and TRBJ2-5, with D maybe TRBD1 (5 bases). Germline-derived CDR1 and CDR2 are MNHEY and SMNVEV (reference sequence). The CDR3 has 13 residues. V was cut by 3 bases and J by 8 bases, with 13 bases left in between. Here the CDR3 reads CASSFGRGRTQYF. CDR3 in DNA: TGTGCCAGCAGTTTTGGTAGGGGAAGAACCCAGTACTTC.

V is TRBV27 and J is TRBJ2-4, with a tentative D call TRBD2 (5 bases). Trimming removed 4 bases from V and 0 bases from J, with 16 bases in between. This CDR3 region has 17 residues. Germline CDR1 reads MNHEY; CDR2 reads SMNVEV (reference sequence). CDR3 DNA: TGTGCCAGCAGTTCTTCCAGAGGGCGACTAGCCAAAAACATTCAGTACTTC. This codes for CASSSSRGRLAKNIQYF.

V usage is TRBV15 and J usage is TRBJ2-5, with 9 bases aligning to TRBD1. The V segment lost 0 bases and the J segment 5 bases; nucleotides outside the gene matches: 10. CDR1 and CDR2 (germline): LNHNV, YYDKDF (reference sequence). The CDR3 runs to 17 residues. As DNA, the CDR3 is TGTGCCACCAGCAGAGACCCGGGACAGGGATTTTTGGAGACCCAGTACTTC. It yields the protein CATSRDPGQGFLETQYF.

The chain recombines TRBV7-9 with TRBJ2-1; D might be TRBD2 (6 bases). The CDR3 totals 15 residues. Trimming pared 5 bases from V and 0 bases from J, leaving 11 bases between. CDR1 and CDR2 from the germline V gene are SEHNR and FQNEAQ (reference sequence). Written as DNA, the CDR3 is TGTGCCAGCAGCGGGGCGGGGAGCTCCTACAATGAGCAGTTCTTC. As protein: CASSGAGSSYNEQFF.